Below, 5 T cell receptor beta chains from the same sample are listed, as sequenced in a study of T cells in Graves' hyperthyroidism and ophthalmopathy. RNA transcripts served as the template for amplifying TCR beta CDR3 regions. During a first-round RT-PCR of the TCR CDR3, the HTBI primer set was used. Via MiXCR, TCRdb re-called the multiplex PCR reads, giving one row per CDR3 protein. The top ten hold around 21% of the sample, which has 380,000 or so distinct CDR3 sequences, approximately 13% seen once. Sequenced sample: blood. These receptor sequences come from a man aged 25-45 years with Graves' hyperthyroidism that later progressed to Graves' ophthalmopathy.

This clonotype was counted many times. The chain has TRBV7-9 and TRBJ2-7, with 8 nucleotides matching TRBD2. The CDR3 extends over 18 amino acids. The trim removed 7 bases at V and 2 bases at J, leaving 19 bases unmatched. Germline assignment: CDR1 SEHNR and CDR2 FQNEAQ (reference sequence). The DNA for the CDR3 is TGTGCCAGCAACCAGCAAACTAAGGCGGGGGGACCGACCTACGAGCAGTACTTC. Its protein product is CASNQQTKAGGPTYEQYF.

This clonotype was observed at least ten times. The J gene is TRBJ1-1, the V gene TRBV28, with 10 nucleotides matching TRBD1. Germline CDR1 and CDR2: MDHEN and SYDVKM. CDR3 size: 15 residues. V was pared by 3 bases and J by 6 bases, with 7 bases of the junction left unmatched. The CDR3 sequence: CASSFWDRGRSEAFF. CDR3 sequence (DNA): TGTGCCAGCAGTTTCTGGGACAGGGGTCGATCTGAAGCTTTCTTT.

About this clonotype itself: It may be a read error: a sequence one base away is much more abundant. V and J are TRBV24-1 and TRBJ2-2; the D gene could be TRBD1 or TRBD2 (5 bases each). Germline lookup yields CDR1 KGHDR and CDR2 SFDVKD. V was trimmed by 5 bases and J by 4 bases, leaving 16 bases between them. This CDR3 is 16 amino acids long. CDR3 loop: CATSVSGAGSTGELFF. The DNA for the CDR3 is TGTGCCACCAGTGTGTCAGGCGCAGGGAGCACCGGGGAGCTGTTTTTT.

This clonotype was counted between two and nine times. The chain has TRBV7-9 and TRBJ2-3; 12 positions match TRBD1. CDR3 length equals 14 residues. Germline lookup yields CDR1 SEHNR and CDR2 FQNEAQ (reference sequence). The V segment lost 5 bases and the J segment 8 bases; nucleotides outside the gene matches: 5. The CDR3 DNA sequence: TGTGCCAGCAGCCCCGGGACAGGGGGCGGTACGCAGTATTTT. This translates into CASSPGTGGGTQYF.

The chain carries TRBV5-1 and TRBJ2-7, with a possible D match to TRBD1 (6 bases). V was trimmed by 3 bases and J by 4 bases, leaving 11 bases between them. CDR1 SGHRS and CDR2 YFSETQ come from the germline V gene. The CDR3 length is 13 residues. CDR3 loop: CASSSGTKYEQYF. In nucleotides, the CDR3 is TGCGCCAGCAGCTCCGGGACAAAATACGAGCAGTACTTC.